Below are 16 T cell receptor beta chains sequenced from a single sample in a study of shared clonotypes between healthy human individuals. Only in-frame clones appear in the TCRdb table, and some are missing; sequencing was by immunoSEQ multiplex PCR. This sample yields 550,000 to 800,000 clones, of which about 74% are seen a single time; 1.5% to 2% belongs to the top ten. Input material: memory CD4+ T cells sorted from blood. The subset: CD45RA-negative fraction. Source of these receptors: a woman aged 30 to 39 in good health.

The chain carries TRBV5-4 and TRBJ2-1; 8 bases are shared with TRBD2. In germline, CDR1 is SGHNT, CDR2 YYREEE (reference sequence). This CDR3 has 14 amino acids. Unmatched junction bases numbered 7, after V lost 4 bases and J lost 7 bases. The CDR3 sequence: CASSPPGRVNEQFF. The CDR3, as DNA: TGTGCCAGCAGCCCCCCCGGGAGGGTAAATGAGCAGTTCTTC.

As to this clone: This same CDR3 is encoded by further DNA sequences in the sample. The V and J genes are TRBV9 and TRBJ2-3; D is ambiguous. Trimming took 0 bases from V and 3 from J, leaving 8 bases between them. Germline CDR1 is SGDLS and CDR2 is YYNGEE. The CDR3 contains 14 residues. CDR3 in DNA: TGTGCCAGCAGCGTAGATGGGGTAACAGATACGCAGTATTTT. This translates into CASSVDGVTDTQYF.

This clone was seen a few times. This chain links TRBV27 with TRBJ1-1, with a possible D match to TRBD1 (6 bases). The CDR3 totals 14 residues. In germline, CDR1 is MNHEY, CDR2 SMNVEV (reference sequence). Trimming left V 6 bases short and J 6 bases short, with 17 bases between. The CDR3 sequence: CASRSSGGRPEAFF. CDR3 nucleotide sequence: TGTGCCAGCAGGTCTTCCGGGGGGCGGCCTGAAGCTTTCTTT.

The chain recombines TRBV7-9 with TRBJ1-4; possibly TRBD1 for D (6 bases). The V gene's germline CDR1 is SEHNR and CDR2 FQNEAQ (reference sequence). The CDR3 contains 16 residues. Trimming took off 5 bases at V and 0 bases at J, with 13 bases between the two ends. In DNA, the CDR3 is TGTGCCAGCAGCCTACAGGGCTACTCAACTAATGAAAAACTGTTTTTT. This sequence encodes CASSLQGYSTNEKLFF. Full variable domain (remainder filled in from reference TRBV7-9 and TRBJ1-4): DTGVSQNPRHKITKRGQNVTFRCDPISEHNRLYWYRQTLGQGPEFLTYFQNEAQLEKSRLLSDRFSAERPKGSFSTLEIQRTEQGDSAMYLCASSLQGYSTNEKLFFGSGTQLSVL.

The J gene is TRBJ1-2, the V gene TRBV7-8; 9 nucleotides align to TRBD1. J was trimmed by 7 bases and V by 2 bases; bases with no gene match: 8. The CDR3 loop spans 15 amino acids. Germline CDR1 SGHVS, CDR2 FQNEAQ. The CDR3 sequence: CASSLHGQGKTGYTF. CDR3 nucleotide sequence: TGTGCCAGCAGCTTACACGGACAGGGGAAGACTGGCTACACCTTC.

The V and J genes are TRBV18 and TRBJ1-1, with 8 bases lining up with TRBD1. Germline V CDR1 and CDR2: KGHSH, LQKENI. J lost 0 bases, V lost 4 bases, and 4 bases had no gene match. This CDR3 has 15 residues. The CDR3 nucleotides read TGTGCCAGCTCACAAGGGACAGGTGTGAACACTGAAGCTTTCTTT. Protein product: CASSQGTGVNTEAFF.

The rearrangement uses TRBV27 and TRBJ1-4; D is ambiguous. Germline V gene sequence: CDR1 MNHEY, CDR2 SMNVEV (reference sequence). V was trimmed by 5 bases and J by 3 bases, leaving 13 bases between them. CDR3 length: 15 amino acids. CDR3 sequence: CASSPRQAANEKLFF. CDR3 in DNA: TGTGCCAGCAGTCCCCGCCAGGCCGCTAATGAAAAACTGTTTTTT.

The chain has TRBV2 and TRBJ2-3, with no clear D. V lost 5 bases and J 6 bases, leaving 12 bases between the germline ends. Germline-derived CDR1 and CDR2 are SNHLY and FYNNEI. The CDR3 runs to 13 residues. The CDR3 protein is CASSRPFDDTQYF. CDR3 DNA sequence: TGTGCCAGCAGTCGACCGTTCGACGATACGCAGTATTTT.

J is TRBJ1-1 and V is TRBV28, with 7 bases fitting TRBD1. V trimming: 7 bases; J trimming: 1 base; junction bases outside the gene matches: 6. The CDR3 totals 14 residues. The germline V gene encodes CDR1 MDHEN and CDR2 SYDVKM. The chain's CDR3 is CASTWGDRNTEAFF. The CDR3 DNA reads as TGTGCCAGCACCTGGGGGGACAGGAACACTGAAGCTTTCTTT.

The CDR3 here is CASSSPASVGDSNQPQHF. The CDR3 coding sequence is TGTGCCAGCAGCTCACCCGCAAGCGTGGGGGATAGCAATCAGCCCCAGCATTTT. The V call is TRBV7-2, the J call TRBJ1-5, with a weak D call TRBD1 (5 bases). This CDR3 is built from 18 residues. Trimming stripped 4 bases from V and 0 bases from J, with 19 bases between. The germline gives CDR1 SGHTA, CDR2 FQGNSA.

V gene TRBV28 combines with J gene TRBJ1-2, with D possibly TRBD1 on 5 matching bases. The germline V gene encodes CDR1 MDHEN and CDR2 SYDVKM. Trimming stripped 6 bases from V and 2 bases from J, with 34 bases between. The CDR3 loop spans 21 amino acids. This CDR3 reads CASSSAGDPVLANGPNYGYTF. In DNA, the CDR3 is TGTGCCAGCAGCTCCGCCGGGGACCCGGTTCTTGCCAACGGCCCAAACTATGGCTACACCTTC.

The V call is TRBV19, the J call TRBJ2-4, with D possibly being TRBD1 or TRBD2 (6 bases each). Germline-derived CDR1 and CDR2 are LNHDA and SQIVND (reference sequence). The CDR3 spans 18 residues. Trimming took 3 bases from V and 7 from J, leaving 25 bases between them. This CDR3 reads CASSIFVPQGTYSNIQYF. The CDR3 bases are TGTGCCAGTAGTATTTTTGTCCCCCAGGGGACTTACAGCAACATTCAGTACTTC. The whole variable domain, remainder taken from reference TRBV19 and TRBJ2-4, is DGGITQSPKYLFRKEGQNVTLSCEQNLNHDAMYWYRQDPGQGLRLIYYSQIVNDFQKGDIAEGYSVSREKKESFPLTVTSAQKNPTAFYLCASSIFVPQGTYSNIQYFGAGTRLSVL.

This sequence joins TRBV18 and TRBJ2-6; 7 nucleotides line up with TRBD2. Germline lookup yields CDR1 KGHSH and CDR2 LQKENI. Germline trimming cut 9 bases from V and 4 bases from J; bases unmatched to any gene: 9. This CDR3 region has 15 residues. The CDR3 region is CASFSGRSGANVLTF. The CDR3 nucleotides are TGTGCCAGTTTTAGCGGGCGTTCCGGGGCCAACGTCCTGACTTTC.

This chain links TRBV4-1 with TRBJ1-2; D remains unclear. The germline CDR1 and CDR2 sequences are MGHRA and YSYEKL. The CDR3 has 14 residues. V lost 2 bases to trimming and J lost 2 bases, with 9 bases between them. The CDR3 DNA follows: TGCGCCAGCAGCCAATCGACCGCAAACTATGGCTACACCTTC. This gives the protein CASSQSTANYGYTF.

The chain joins TRBV5-5 to TRBJ2-3; 9 bases are a match to TRBD1. The CDR3 totals 18 residues. From germline, CDR1 is SGHKS and CDR2 YYEKEE (reference sequence). V dropped 4 bases and J dropped 4; count of bases not matched to a gene: 16. The CDR3 region is CASSGKDHRDRVADTQYF. The CDR3 DNA follows: TGTGCCAGCAGCGGAAAAGACCACCGGGACAGGGTGGCAGATACGCAGTATTTT.

This chain links TRBV25-1 with TRBJ2-3; the D is unclear. Trimming shortened V by 2 bases and J by 0 bases, and 6 bases separated the two germline ends. CDR3 size: 14 residues. The V gene's germline CDR1 is MGHDK and CDR2 SYGVNS. The chain's CDR3 is CASSEDSSTDTQYF. The CDR3 DNA reads as TGTGCCAGCAGTGAAGACTCTAGCACAGATACGCAGTATTTT.